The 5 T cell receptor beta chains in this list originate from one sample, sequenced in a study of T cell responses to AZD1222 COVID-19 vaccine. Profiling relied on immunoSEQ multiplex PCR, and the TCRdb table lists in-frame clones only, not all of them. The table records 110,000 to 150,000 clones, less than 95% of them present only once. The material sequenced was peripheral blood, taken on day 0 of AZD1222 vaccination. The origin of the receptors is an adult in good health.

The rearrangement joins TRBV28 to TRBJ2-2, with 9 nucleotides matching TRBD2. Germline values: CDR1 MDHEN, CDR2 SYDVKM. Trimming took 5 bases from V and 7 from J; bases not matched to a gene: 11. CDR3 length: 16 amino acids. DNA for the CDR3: TGTGCCAGCAGTCTCAGGAGCGGGGGGCGGAGCGGGGAGCTGTTTTTT. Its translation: CASSLRSGGRSGELFF.

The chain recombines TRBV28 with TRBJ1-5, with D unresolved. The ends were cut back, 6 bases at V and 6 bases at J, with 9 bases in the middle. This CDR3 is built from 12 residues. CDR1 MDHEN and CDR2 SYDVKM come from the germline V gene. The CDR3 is CASSGSGQPQHF. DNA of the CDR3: TGTGCCAGCAGCGGTTCAGGTCAGCCCCAGCATTTT.

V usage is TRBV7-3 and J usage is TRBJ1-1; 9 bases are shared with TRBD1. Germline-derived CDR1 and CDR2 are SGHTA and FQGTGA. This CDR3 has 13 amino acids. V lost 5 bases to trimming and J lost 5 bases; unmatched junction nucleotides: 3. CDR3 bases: TGTGCCAGCAGCCGACAGGGGGAAACTGAAGCTTTCTTT. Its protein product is CASSRQGETEAFF.

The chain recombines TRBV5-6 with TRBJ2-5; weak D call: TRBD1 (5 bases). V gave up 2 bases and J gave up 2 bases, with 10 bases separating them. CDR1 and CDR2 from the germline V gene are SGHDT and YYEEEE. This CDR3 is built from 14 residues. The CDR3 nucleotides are TGTGCCAGCAGCTTCGACAGCCGTCAAGAGACCCAGTACTTC. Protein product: CASSFDSRQETQYF.

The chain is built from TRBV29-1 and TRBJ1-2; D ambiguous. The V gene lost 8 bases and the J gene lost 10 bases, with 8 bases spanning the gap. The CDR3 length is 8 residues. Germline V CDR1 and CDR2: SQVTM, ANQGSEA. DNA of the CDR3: TGCAGCTTGGGCCCCTACACCTTC. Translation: CSLGPYTF.